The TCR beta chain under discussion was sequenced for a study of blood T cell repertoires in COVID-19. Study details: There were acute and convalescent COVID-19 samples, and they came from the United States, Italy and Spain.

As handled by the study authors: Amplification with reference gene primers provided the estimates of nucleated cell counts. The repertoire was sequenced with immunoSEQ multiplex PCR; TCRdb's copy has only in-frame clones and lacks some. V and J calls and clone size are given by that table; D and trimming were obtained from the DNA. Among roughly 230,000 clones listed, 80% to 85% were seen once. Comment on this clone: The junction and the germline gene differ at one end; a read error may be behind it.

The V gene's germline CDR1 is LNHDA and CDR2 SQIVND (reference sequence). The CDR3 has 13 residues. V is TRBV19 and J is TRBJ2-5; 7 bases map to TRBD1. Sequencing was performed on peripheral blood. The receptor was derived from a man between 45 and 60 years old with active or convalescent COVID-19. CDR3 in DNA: TGTGCCAGCAGTACAGGGGCCTGGGAGACCCAGTACTTC. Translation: CASSTGAWETQYF.